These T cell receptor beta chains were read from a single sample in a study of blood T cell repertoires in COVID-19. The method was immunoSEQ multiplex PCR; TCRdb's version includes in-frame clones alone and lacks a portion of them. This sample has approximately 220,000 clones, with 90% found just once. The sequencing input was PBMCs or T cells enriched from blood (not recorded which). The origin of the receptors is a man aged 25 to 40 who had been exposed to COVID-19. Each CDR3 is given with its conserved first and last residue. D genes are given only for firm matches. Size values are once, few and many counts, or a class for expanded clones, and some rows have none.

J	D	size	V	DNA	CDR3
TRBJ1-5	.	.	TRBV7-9	TGTGCCATTCTCAATCAGCCCCAGCATTTT	CAILNQPQHF
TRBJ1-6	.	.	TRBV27	TGTGCCAGCAGGGGCAGGGGACGGGGTTCACCCCTCCACTTT	CASRGRGRGSPLHF
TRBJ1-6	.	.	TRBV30	TGTGCCTGGAGGAGGGGGAGCTCCTATAATTCACCCCTCCACTTT	CAWRRGSSYNSPLHF
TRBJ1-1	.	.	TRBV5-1	TGCGCCAGCAGCGCGGGACGGATCGACACTGAAGCTTTCTTT	CASSAGRIDTEAFF
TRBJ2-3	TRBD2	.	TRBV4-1	TGCGCCAGCAGCCAAGAAGATAATCTAGCGGGGGTACAGAATACGCAGTATTTT	CASSQEDNLAGVQNTQYF
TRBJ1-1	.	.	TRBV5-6	TGTGCCAGCAGCCGGAAGGGAGAGGGTACTGAAGCTTTCTTT	CASSRKGEGTEAFF
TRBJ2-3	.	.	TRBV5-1	TGCGCCAGCAGCGTCGCGGTCAGTTTGACAGATACGCAGTATTTT	CASSVAVSLTDTQYF
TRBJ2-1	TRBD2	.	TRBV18	TGTGCCAGCTCACCATCCCTCGCGGGGGGCTACCATGAGCAGTTCTTC	CASSPSLAGGYHEQFF
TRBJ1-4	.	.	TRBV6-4	TGTGCCAGGCCCGTACAGAGCAGCATTGCTGAAAAACTGTTTTTT	CARPVQSSIAEKLFF
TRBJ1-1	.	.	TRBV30	TGTGCCTGGACGGGGGGGCTCATCACTGAAGCTTTCTTT	CAWTGGLITEAFF
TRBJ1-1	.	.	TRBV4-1	TGCGCCAGCAGCCAGTCACCAGGGAACACTGAAGCTTTCTTT	CASSQSPGNTEAFF
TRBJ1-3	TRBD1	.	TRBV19	TGTGCCAGTCAACCCGACAGGGGAAGAAACACCATATATTTT	CASQPDRGRNTIYF
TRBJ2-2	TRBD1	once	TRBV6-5	TGTGCCAGCAGTTACTCGGACAGGGGAGGCACCGGGGAGCTGTTTTTT	CASSYSDRGGTGELFF
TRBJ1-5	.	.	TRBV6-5	TGTGCCAGCAGTTACTCGGAGTTTCAGCCCCAGCATTTT	CASSYSEFQPQHF
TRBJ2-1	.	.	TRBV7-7	TGTGCCAGCAGCCCCGACAGGAGCTCCTACAATGAGCAGTTCTTC	CASSPDRSSYNEQFF
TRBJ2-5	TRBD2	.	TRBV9	TGTGCCAGCAGCGTAATGACTAGCGGAGAGACCCAGTACTTC	CASSVMTSGETQYF
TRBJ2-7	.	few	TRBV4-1	TGCGCCAGCAGCCAGGCGGAGGTCGGAACCTACGAGCAGTACTTC	CASSQAEVGTYEQYF
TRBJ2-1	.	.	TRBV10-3	TGTGCCATCATTAACCAGTACAATGAGCAGTTCTTC	CAIINQYNEQFF
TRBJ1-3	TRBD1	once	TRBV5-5	TGTGCCAGCAGCTCCCCGGACAGGGGGACCGGGTTTAGTGGAAACACCATATATTTT	CASSSPDRGTGFSGNTIYF
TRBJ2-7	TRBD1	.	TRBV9	TGTGCCAGCAGCGTAGGACAGGGCCCCCCCTACGAGCAGTACTTC	CASSVGQGPPYEQYF
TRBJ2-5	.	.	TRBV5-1	TGCGCCAGCAGCTTGGCGGGGGGCAGCCAAGAGACCCAGTACTTC	CASSLAGGSQETQYF
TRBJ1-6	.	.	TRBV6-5	TGTGCCAGCAGTTACTTGGGGGGTCAGAATTCACCCCTCCACTTT	CASSYLGGQNSPLHF
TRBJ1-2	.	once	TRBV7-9	TGTGCCAGCAGCCGGTTAGGCCCATCGAGGAACTATGGCTACACCTTC	CASSRLGPSRNYGYTF
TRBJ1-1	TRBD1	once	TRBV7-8	TGTGCCAGCAGCTTAAGCAGGGGGTTCACTGAAGCTTTCTTT	CASSLSRGFTEAFF
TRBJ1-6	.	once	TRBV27	TGTGCCAGCAGGGCCGGGACAACCAATTCACCCCTCCACTTT	CASRAGTTNSPLHF
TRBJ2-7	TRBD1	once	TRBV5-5	TGTGCCAGCAGCCCGACAGGGGGGTACGAGCAGTACTTC	CASSPTGGYEQYF
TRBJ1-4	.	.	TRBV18	TGTGCCAGCTCACCACCGGAGGAGGCAACTAATGAAAAACTGTTTTTT	CASSPPEEATNEKLFF